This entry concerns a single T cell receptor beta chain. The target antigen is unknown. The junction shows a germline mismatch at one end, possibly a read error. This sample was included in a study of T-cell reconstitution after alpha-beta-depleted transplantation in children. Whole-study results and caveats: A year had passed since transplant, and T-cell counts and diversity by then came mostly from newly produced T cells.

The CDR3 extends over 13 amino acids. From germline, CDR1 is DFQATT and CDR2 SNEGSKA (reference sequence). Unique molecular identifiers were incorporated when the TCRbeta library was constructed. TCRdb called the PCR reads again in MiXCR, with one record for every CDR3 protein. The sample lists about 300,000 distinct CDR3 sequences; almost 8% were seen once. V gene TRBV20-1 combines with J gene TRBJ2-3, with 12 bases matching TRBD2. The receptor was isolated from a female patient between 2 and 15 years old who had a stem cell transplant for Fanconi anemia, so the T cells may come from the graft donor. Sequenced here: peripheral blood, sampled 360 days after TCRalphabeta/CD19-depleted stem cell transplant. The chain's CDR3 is CSRLAGATVTQYF. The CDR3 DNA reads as TGCAGTAGACTAGCGGGGGCCACAGTTACGCAGTATTTT.